The present T cell receptor (beta chain) was sequenced within a study of graft-versus-host responses after intestinal transplantation. For the study at large: Transplants given to recipients were multivisceral, liver-intestinal, or isolated intestinal.

By proportion, this clone is medium-sized (0.01 to 0.1%). The germline gives CDR1 SGHDT, CDR2 YYEEEE. This CDR3 has 14 residues. The J segment lost 5 bases and the V segment lost 2 bases, leaving 6 bases of the junction unmatched. Data came from immunoSEQ multiplex PCR; TCRdb stores just in-frame clones and leaves some out. The sample yields approximately 19,000 clones, 75% to 95% seen once. The chain employs TRBV5-6 and TRBJ2-5; 7 bases agree with TRBD1. The clonotype was recovered from a human patient who received an intestinal transplant, so some T cells may come from the graft donor. The sample here was PBMCs, taken more than 350 days after transplant. The CDR3: CASSFYRGWETQYF. The CDR3 DNA reads TGTGCCAGCAGCTTTTACAGGGGATGGGAGACCCAGTACTTC.